Listed below are T cell receptor beta chains from one sample, sequenced in a study of identical twins. TCRdb itself ran the 5' RACE reads through MiXCR, one entry per CDR3 protein. In the table there are around 200,000 distinct CDR3 sequences, approximately 9% of which are singletons. The source material was memory (CD45RO+) T cells sorted from blood. The receptors come from a woman under 30 in good health. Both conserved end residues are part of each CDR3. D genes are given only for firm matches. The size field is filled for only some rows; it gives once, few, many or a size class.

CDR3 length	clone size	V gene	J gene	D gene	CDR3 DNA	CDR3 protein
16	many	TRBV20-1	TRBJ2-4	TRBD2	TGCAGTGCTAGAGATAAGGGGAGGGAGGCCAAAAACATTCAGTACTTC	CSARDKGREAKNIQYF
17	few	TRBV4-3	TRBJ2-3	TRBD1	TGCGCCAGCAGCCAAGTGCCCGGGACAGGGGACGGTAATACGCAGTATTTT	CASSQVPGTGDGNTQYF
15	few	TRBV20-1	TRBJ2-3	.	TGCAGTGCCGTCCGCAGCGGTACTAGCACAGATACGCAGTATTTT	CSAVRSGTSTDTQYF
16	many	TRBV5-1	TRBJ2-1	.	TGCGCCAGCAGCTTGGAAGGGGCGGGTTCCTACAATGAGCAGTTCTTC	CASSLEGAGSYNEQFF
18	many	TRBV20-1	TRBJ2-7	.	TGCAGTGCTAGAGATTTTTCCCTAAGTCAGGGCAGCTCCTACGAGCAGTACTTC	CSARDFSLSQGSSYEQYF
14	many	TRBV10-2	TRBJ1-3	.	TGCGCCAGCAGTGAGGTGGGGACTGGAAACACCATATATTTT	CASSEVGTGNTIYF
13	many	TRBV27	TRBJ2-7	.	TGTGCCAGCAGTTTTCAAGGTGGCTACGAGCAGTACTTC	CASSFQGGYEQYF
14	few	TRBV9	TRBJ2-3	TRBD2	TGTGCCAGTGATAGCGGGGGCTTCACAGATACGCAGTATTTT	CASDSGGFTDTQYF
11	.	TRBV7-2	TRBJ2-1	.	TGTGCCAGCAGTCCCCTGGACAGGCAGTTCTTC	CASSPLDRQFF
15	.	TRBV27	TRBJ2-6	.	TGTGCCAGCAGTTCCCAGAGCTCTGGGGCCAACGTCCTGACTTTC	CASSSQSSGANVLTF
15	.	TRBV4-3	TRBJ2-7	.	TGCGCCAGCAGCCAAGATGTCGGGCTTGCTTACGAGCAGTACTTC	CASSQDVGLAYEQYF
15	few	TRBV11-2	TRBJ2-1	TRBD2	TGTGCCAGCAGCTTACCCGCGGGGGGGGCGGCTGAGCAGTTCTTC	CASSLPAGGAAEQFF
13	.	TRBV4-2	TRBJ1-2	TRBD1	TGTGCCAGCGGCCAGACAGGGTCTTATGGCTACACCTTC	CASGQTGSYGYTF
13	many	TRBV9	TRBJ1-6	.	TGTGCCAGCAGCGTAGGGGCCGATTCACCCCTCCACTTT	CASSVGADSPLHF
14	many	TRBV28	TRBJ1-3	TRBD1	TGTGCCAGCAGCCGGACAGGGTCTGGAAACACCATATATTTT	CASSRTGSGNTIYF
14	few	TRBV5-5	TRBJ1-1	.	TGTGCCAGCAGGGCAGGGACACCGCACACTGAAGCTTTCTTT	CASRAGTPHTEAFF
14	.	TRBV25-1	TRBJ1-2	TRBD1	TGTGCCAGCAGTGGGACGGGACAGGCTGATGGCTACACCTTC	CASSGTGQADGYTF
11	.	TRBV13	TRBJ2-7	.	TGTGCCAGCAGCTTAGTCCACGAGCAGTACTTC	CASSLVHEQYF
18	.	TRBV6-2/TRBV6-3	TRBJ2-1	.	TGTGCCAGCAGTTACTCGGCCGGAGCCCCGAGCTCCTACAATGAGCAGTTCTTC	CASSYSAGAPSSYNEQFF
15	many	TRBV7-8	TRBJ2-3	.	TGTGCCAGCAGCCCAAAAAGGCTATCCCCAGATACGCAGTATTTT	CASSPKRLSPDTQYF
19	.	TRBV5-6	TRBJ2-1	TRBD2	TGTGCCAGCAGCTTTTATACTACCCCCGGGACTAGCGGCTACAATGAGCAGTTCTTC	CASSFYTTPGTSGYNEQFF
16	few	TRBV11-2	TRBJ2-1	TRBD2	TGTGCCAGCAGCCTTCTAGCGGGAGCTGCCTACAATGAGCAGTTCTTC	CASSLLAGAAYNEQFF
14	.	TRBV27	TRBJ1-1	.	TGTGCCAGCAGACTACAGGGCCTGAACACTGAAGCTTTCTTT	CASRLQGLNTEAFF
12	.	TRBV20-1	TRBJ2-7	.	TGCAGTGCTAGCGAAGGGGGGTACGAGCAGTACTTC	CSASEGGYEQYF
12	few	TRBV2	TRBJ1-5	.	TGTGCCAGTGGCGTGGGGAATCAGCCCCAGCATTTT	CASGVGNQPQHF
14	.	TRBV6-1	TRBJ2-7	.	TGTGCCAGCAGTAGGGACGGCTCTCCCTACGAGCAGTACTTC	CASSRDGSPYEQYF
13	.	TRBV20-1	TRBJ2-7	TRBD1	TGCAGTGCCACCGACAGGGCCCTCTACGAGCAGTACTTC	CSATDRALYEQYF
14	few	TRBV7-2	TRBJ2-7	TRBD2	TGTGCCAGCAGCCCCGAGGGCGGGAGAGGTCAGCAGTACTTC	CASSPEGGRGQQYF
11	.	TRBV20-1	TRBJ2-7	.	TGCAGTGCTACCCAGTTATACGAGCAGTACTTC	CSATQLYEQYF
16	few	TRBV5-1	TRBJ2-3	TRBD2	TGCGCCAGCAGCTTGGCAGGACTAGCGAGCGCAGATACGCAGTATTTT	CASSLAGLASADTQYF
15	.	TRBV6-5	TRBJ2-1	.	TGTGCCAGCAGTTTCCCGGAGGGGGGTTCTCGGGGGCAGTTCTTC	CASSFPEGGSRGQFF
14	few	TRBV7-2	TRBJ2-7	.	TGTGCCAGCAGCTATGACAGTTCCTTCTACGAGCAGTACTTC	CASSYDSSFYEQYF
11	many	TRBV6-5	TRBJ1-1	.	TGTGCCAGCAAGGAAAACACTGAAGCTTTCTTT	CASKENTEAFF
15	few	TRBV15	TRBJ2-6	.	TGTGCCACCAGATCGGGGGGCGTCGGGGCCAACGTCCTGACTTTC	CATRSGGVGANVLTF